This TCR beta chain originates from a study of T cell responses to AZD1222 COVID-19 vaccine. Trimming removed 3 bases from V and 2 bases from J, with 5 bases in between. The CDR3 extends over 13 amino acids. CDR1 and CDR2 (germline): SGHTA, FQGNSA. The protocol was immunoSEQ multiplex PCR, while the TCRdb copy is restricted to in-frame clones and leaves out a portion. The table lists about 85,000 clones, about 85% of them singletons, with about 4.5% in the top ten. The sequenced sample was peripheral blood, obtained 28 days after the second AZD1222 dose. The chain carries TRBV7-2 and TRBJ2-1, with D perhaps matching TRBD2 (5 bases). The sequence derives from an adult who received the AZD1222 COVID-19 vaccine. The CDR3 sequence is CASSLGAYNEQFF. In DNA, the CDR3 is TGTGCCAGCAGCTTGGGAGCCTACAATGAGCAGTTCTTC. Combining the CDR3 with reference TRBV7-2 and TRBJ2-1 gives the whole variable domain GAGVSQSPSNKVTEKGKDVELRCDPISGHTALYWYRQSLGQGLEFLIYFQGNSAPDKSGLPSDRFSAERTGGSVSTLTIQRTQQEDSAVYLCASSLGAYNEQFFGPGTRLTVL.